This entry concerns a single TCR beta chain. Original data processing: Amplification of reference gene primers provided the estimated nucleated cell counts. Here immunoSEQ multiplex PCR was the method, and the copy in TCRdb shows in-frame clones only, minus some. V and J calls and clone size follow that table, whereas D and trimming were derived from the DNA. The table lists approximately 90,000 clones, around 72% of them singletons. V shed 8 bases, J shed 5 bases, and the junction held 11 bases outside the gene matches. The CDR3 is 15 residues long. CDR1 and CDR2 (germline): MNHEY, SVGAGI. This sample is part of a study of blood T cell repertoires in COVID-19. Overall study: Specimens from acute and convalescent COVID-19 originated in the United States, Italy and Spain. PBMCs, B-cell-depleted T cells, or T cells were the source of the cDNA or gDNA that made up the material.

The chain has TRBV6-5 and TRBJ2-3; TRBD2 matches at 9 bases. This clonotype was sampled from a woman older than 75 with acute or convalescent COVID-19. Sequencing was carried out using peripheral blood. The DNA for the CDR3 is TGTGCCAGCCTCCTGGGGCGGGGGGGCCGAGATACGCAGTATTTT. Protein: CASLLGRGGRDTQYF.